This T cell receptor (beta chain) was identified in a study of T-cell memory formation after mild COVID-19. Study-level background: Clustering of TCRs was largely donor specific.

Researchers used 5'RACE with constant-segment primers to make TCR alpha and TCR beta cDNA libraries that carry sample barcodes and UMIs. TCRdb reprocessed the 5' RACE reads with MiXCR, giving one entry per CDR3 protein. The sample has about 110,000 distinct CDR3 sequences, approximately 14% seen once. This clonotype was picked up one time. Its target is unknown. Findings and caveats of the study: Clones that shrank (day 15 to 85) were balanced CD4/CD8, whereas later expanders leaned CD4+. Prior to infection, memory already included some responding clones, suggesting cross-reactive memory joined.

This CDR3 spans 15 amino acids. Germline V gene data show CDR1 as DFQATT and CDR2 as SNEGSKA (reference sequence). The V end was cut by 4 bases, the J end by 4 bases, with 18 bases between. The specimen sequenced was PBMCs or a T cell subset sorted from them (not recorded which). The TCR originated in a man aged 18-30 years who had mild COVID-19 (a few samples of this study predate the infection). Cell type and time point are not known. V and J are TRBV20-1 and TRBJ2-3; either TRBD1 or TRBD2 may fit D (6 bases each). CDR3: CSATASGAGSDTQYF. The CDR3 DNA sequence: TGCAGTGCTACCGCCTCGGGGGCCGGATCAGATACGCAGTATTTT.